This T cell receptor (beta chain) was captured in a study of CXCR3-negative and CXCR3-positive naive CD8 T cells. Of note for this clonotype: What it binds is unknown.

The CDR3 covers 14 residues. CDR1 and CDR2 (germline): LGHNA, YNFKEQ. Using triplicate sorts, some 300,000 cells were collected each time from every CD8+ T cell subset. Findings of the study overall: CXCR3-negative and CXCR3-positive naive cells shared comparable TRBV-TRBJ usage, but memory cells did not. Memory CD8+ T cell repertoires were far less diverse than both naive subsets.

TRB cDNA libraries were made by UMI-labeled 5' RACE. One entry per CDR3 protein, without DNA, is what TCRdb gives after re-calling the 5' RACE reads. The listing contains about 40,000 distinct CDR3 sequences. The genes are TRBV4-2 and TRBJ2-7. Source material: memory CD8+ T cells from blood. This receptor was taken from a human donor in good health. Some clones in this sample may be carry-over from other donors' samples. This CDR3 is CASSQDGVGYEQYF.